This record concerns one TCR beta chain sequence. cDNA came from about 0.5 to 1 ug RNA primed by random hexamers. TCRdb used MiXCR to reprocess the immunoSEQ multiplex PCR reads, holding one entry per CDR3 protein. The table shows about 210,000 distinct CDR3 sequences, with roughly 92% occurring only once. The sample comes from a study of CD8 T cells in Susac syndrome. Germline lookup yields CDR1 SGHRS and CDR2 YFSETQ. V lost 2 bases and J lost 0, with 12 bases in between. CDR3 length: 15 amino acids. The sample taken for sequencing was CD4+ T cells from PBMCs. The TCR was taken from a human donor in good health. This chain uses TRBV5-1 with TRBJ2-7; perhaps D is TRBD1 or TRBD2 (5 bases each). The CDR3 nucleotides are TGCGCCAGCAGCTTTGGGGCTGGGAGCTCCTACGAGCAGTACTTC. Its protein product is CASSFGAGSSYEQYF.